The 32 T cell receptor beta chains below all came from one sample that was sequenced in a study of cytomegalovirus exposure and HLA in healthy donors. Vbeta (60) and Jbeta (13) primers were used in the PCR. Some clones are missing from TCRdb's copy, which holds only in-frame ones; the method was immunoSEQ multiplex PCR. This table holds just over 150,000 clones, over 60% found once. The specimen was PBMCs. These receptors were collected from a woman between 40 and 50 years old in good health and CMV-seronegative.

This sequence joins TRBV5-1 and TRBJ1-2, with 7 positions matching TRBD1. The V gene's germline CDR1 is SGHRS and CDR2 YFSETQ. V dropped 0 bases and J dropped 6; count of bases not matched to a gene: 5. The CDR3 spans 14 residues. CDR3 region: CASSLGIGGDGYTF. The CDR3 DNA sequence: TGCGCCAGCAGCTTGGGTATAGGGGGCGATGGCTACACCTTC.

This clone occurred once. The chain combines TRBV2 with TRBJ2-1, with 7 bases fitting TRBD2. The V and J ends lost 6 bases and 5 bases, in that order; junction bases with no gene match: 10. This CDR3 is built from 15 residues. Per germline, CDR1 SNHLY and CDR2 FYNNEI. The chain's CDR3 is CASSKRPSGNNEQFF. The DNA of the CDR3 is TGTGCCAGCAGCAAGCGGCCTAGCGGAAACAATGAGCAGTTCTTC.

The J gene is TRBJ1-6, the V gene TRBV5-1, with 8 bases fitting TRBD1. Germline CDR1 and CDR2: SGHRS and YFSETQ. V shed 0 bases, J shed 3 bases, and the junction held 2 bases outside the gene matches. The CDR3 loop spans 16 amino acids. Written as DNA, the CDR3 is TGCGCCAGCAGCTTGGTTGGACAGGGCTATAATTCACCCCTCCACTTT. Translated, it gives CASSLVGQGYNSPLHF.

The chain links TRBV6-5 to TRBJ1-1; 7 bases are a match to TRBD1. J gave up 1 base and V 5 bases, and 1 base lay outside the gene matches. The CDR3 consists of 13 residues. Germline-derived CDR1 and CDR2 are MNHEY and SVGAGI. CDR3 region: CASSRQGNTEAFF. The DNA of the CDR3 is TGTGCCAGCAGTCGACAGGGGAACACTGAAGCTTTCTTT.

The chain combines TRBV29-1 with TRBJ1-2; 9 nucleotides agree with TRBD1. Unmatched junction bases numbered 0, after V lost 4 bases and J lost 0 bases. The germline gives CDR1 SQVTM, CDR2 ANQGSEA. The CDR3 has 13 residues. The CDR3, as DNA: TGCAGCGTTGGGACAGGGGCTAACTATGGCTACACCTTC. Translating it yields CSVGTGANYGYTF.

The rearrangement links TRBV6-6 to TRBJ1-2; TRBD1 aligns across 8 bases. V trimming: 1 base; J trimming: 8 bases; junction bases outside the gene matches: 9. CDR1 and CDR2 (germline): MNHNY, SVGAGI (reference sequence). The CDR3 covers 15 residues. CDR3 sequence: CASSYLGQGVRGYTF. Written as DNA, the CDR3 is TGTGCCAGCAGTTACTTAGGACAGGGAGTTCGGGGCTACACCTTC.

The gene calls are TRBV28 and TRBJ1-2, with 9 bases aligning to TRBD1. CDR1 MDHEN and CDR2 SYDVKM come from the germline V gene. The CDR3 covers 15 residues. The J segment lost 8 bases and the V segment lost 5 bases, leaving 12 bases of the junction unmatched. CDR3 residues: CASSTPQQGARGYTF. The DNA of the CDR3 is TGTGCCAGCAGTACCCCCCAACAGGGGGCGCGGGGCTACACCTTC.

The V call is TRBV5-4, the J call TRBJ2-1, with D tentatively TRBD1 (6 bases). This CDR3 has 15 amino acids. Germline CDR1 SGHNT, CDR2 YYREEE (reference sequence). With 4 bases removed from V and 6 bases from J, the gap between germline ends came to 17 bases. The DNA for the CDR3 is TGTGCCAGCAGCACGATGGCCTGGGACATCAATGAGCAGTTCTTC. This codes for CASSTMAWDINEQFF.

The chain is built from TRBV7-3 and TRBJ2-7; 7 bases fit TRBD1. CDR1 is SGHTA, CDR2 FQGTGA, per germline. This CDR3 has 15 amino acids. The trim removed 5 bases at V and 2 bases at J, leaving 9 bases unmatched. CDR3 sequence (DNA): TGTGCCAGCAGCCCCCAGGGGGTCCTTACCTACGAGCAGTACTTC. Amino acid sequence: CASSPQGVLTYEQYF.

The genes are TRBV9 and TRBJ2-1; 8 bases fit TRBD2. Germline V gene sequence: CDR1 SGDLS, CDR2 YYNGEE. With 1 base clipped from V and 7 bases from J, the junction kept 7 bases outside the gene matches. This CDR3 has 15 amino acids. CDR3 sequence (DNA): TGTGCCAGCAGCGTAACTGGCGGGGGGTTGAATGAGCAGTTCTTC. Residues: CASSVTGGGLNEQFF.

The V gene is TRBV5-1, the J gene TRBJ2-5, with D perhaps TRBD1 (6 bases). Deletions cut 2 bases from V and 9 bases from J, with 17 bases between. The length of the CDR3 is 14 residues. Germline V gene sequence: CDR1 SGHRS, CDR2 YFSETQ. The CDR3: CASSFRGQSEAQYF. The CDR3 nucleotides are TGCGCCAGCAGCTTTCGAGGACAGTCGGAGGCCCAGTACTTC.

This clone was recorded once. The V call is TRBV19, the J call TRBJ2-7; 8 bases fit TRBD1. Germline V gives CDR1 LNHDA, CDR2 SQIVND (reference sequence). CDR3 length: 14 residues. Unmatched junction bases numbered 6, after V lost 5 bases and J lost 3 bases. CDR3 sequence (DNA): TGTGCCAGTAGTGCGATGGGACAGGACTACGAGCAGTACTTC. As protein: CASSAMGQDYEQYF.

This clone was seen a few times. The genes are TRBV6-5 and TRBJ1-1; no clear D gene. Trimming removed 10 bases at V and 1 base at J, with 16 bases between. The CDR3 has 14 residues. Germline V gene lookup returns CDR1 MNHEY and CDR2 SVGAGI. CDR3 in DNA: TGTGCCACCTCCCGGGGTGGCCCGAACACTGAAGCTTTCTTT. Residues: CATSRGGPNTEAFF.

The chain couples TRBV28 to TRBJ1-4; the D is unclear. CDR1 and CDR2 from the germline V gene are MDHEN and SYDVKM. The CDR3 is 13 residues long. V lost 8 bases to trimming and J lost 8 bases, with 15 bases between them. As DNA, the CDR3 is TGTGCCAGCCGAAAGGGAGGAGACGAAAAACTGTTTTTT. Translated: CASRKGGDEKLFF.

The sample holds a few counts of this clone. The V and J genes are TRBV5-6 and TRBJ2-7; TRBD1 matches at 7 bases. The J segment lost 2 bases and the V segment lost 1 base, leaving 3 bases of the junction unmatched. The CDR3 runs 14 residues. Germline V gives CDR1 SGHDT, CDR2 YYEEEE. This chain's CDR3 is CASSLPGGTYEQYF. The CDR3, as DNA: TGTGCCAGCAGCTTGCCAGGGGGAACCTACGAGCAGTACTTC.

The chain links TRBV18 to TRBJ2-5; D is unclear. CDR3 length: 13 residues. Trimming left V 2 bases short and J 5 bases short, with 9 bases between. Germline V CDR1 and CDR2: KGHSH, LQKENI. Here the CDR3 DNA reads TGTGCCAGCTCACCATCCGAGCTGGAGACCCAGTACTTC. The encoded protein is CASSPSELETQYF.

The chain joins TRBV6-1 to TRBJ1-1; 10 bases agree with TRBD1. There are 14 residues in the CDR3. J was trimmed by 6 bases and V by 10 bases; bases with no gene match: 11. From germline, CDR1 is MNHNS and CDR2 SASEGT. CDR3 DNA: TGTGCCATCCAACGACAGGGGGCGCGAGCTGAAGCTTTCTTT. This gives the protein CAIQRQGARAEAFF.

The count of this clone is one. V and J are TRBV6-7 and TRBJ1-4, with 10 positions matching TRBD1. TRBV6-7 belongs to the ORF category, with a function that is uncertain. The CDR3 consists of 21 residues. Losses at the gene ends were 5 bases for V and 0 bases for J; bases not matched to a gene: 18. The DNA of the CDR3 is TGTGCCAGCAGTACCCCCGGGACAGGGGCCTTAGAGTCTGCAACTAATGAAAAACTGTTTTTT. It encodes CASSTPGTGALESATNEKLFF.

The chain combines TRBV5-1 with TRBJ1-6; tentative D call: TRBD1 (6 bases). Germline CDR1 reads SGHRS; CDR2 reads YFSETQ. Trimming removed 0 bases at V and 6 bases at J, with 16 bases between. The CDR3 totals 17 residues. The CDR3 coding sequence is TGCGCCAGCAGCTTGGAGGATAGGGGGACAAGTAATTCACCCCTCCACTTT. This encodes CASSLEDRGTSNSPLHF.

This clone appeared a few times. This chain links TRBV4-1 with TRBJ2-4; D may be TRBD1 (6 bases). CDR3 length: 15 residues. V was clipped by 7 bases and J by 9 bases, with 22 bases between them. CDR1 and CDR2 (germline): MGHRA, YSYEKL. CDR3 sequence reads: CASTPTQGEGSIQYF. In nucleotides, the CDR3 is TGCGCCAGCACTCCGACACAGGGTGAGGGGAGCATTCAGTACTTC.

The chain uses TRBV5-6 and TRBJ1-5, with 7 bases matching TRBD1. V shed 0 bases and J 7 bases; nucleotides not matched to a gene: 1. The germline V gene has CDR1 SGHDT and CDR2 YYEEEE. This CDR3 has 13 residues. CDR3 residues: CASSLEGGQPQHF. The DNA for the CDR3 is TGTGCCAGCAGCTTGGAAGGGGGCCAGCCCCAGCATTTT. The entire variable domain, with the rest obtained from reference TRBV5-6 and TRBJ1-5, is as follows: DAGVTQSPTHLIKTRGQQVTLRCSPKSGHDTVSWYQQALGQGPQFIFQYYEEEERQRGNFPDRFSGHQFPNYSSELNVNALLLGDSALYLCASSLEGGQPQHFGDGTRLSIL.

The genes are TRBV28 and TRBJ1-2; D is perhaps TRBD1 (6 bases). This CDR3 comprises 14 residues. The V gene lost 7 bases and the J gene lost 4 bases, with 16 bases spanning the gap. CDR1 and CDR2 from the germline V gene are MDHEN and SYDVKM. The CDR3 coding sequence is TGTGCCAGCACCAAAACAGGGTTTGCCTATGGCTACACCTTC. Its translation: CASTKTGFAYGYTF.

This clone was seen once. The V and J genes are TRBV5-5 and TRBJ2-7; D gene uncertain. The V end was cut by 2 bases, the J end by 2 bases, with 5 bases between. The CDR3 consists of 12 residues. Germline CDR1 and CDR2: SGHKS and YYEKEE (reference sequence). The CDR3 sequence is CASSLHAYEQYF. The CDR3 DNA is TGTGCCAGCAGCTTACATGCCTACGAGCAGTACTTC.

The rearrangement joins TRBV28 to TRBJ1-3, with a possible D match to TRBD1 (6 bases). V shed 6 bases and J shed 5 bases, with 14 bases lying between them. CDR1 is MDHEN, CDR2 SYDVKM, per germline. This CDR3 region has 14 residues. CDR3 nucleotides: TGTGCCAGCAGCAGAGGGCAGGGGAGAAACACCATATATTTT. It codes for CASSRGQGRNTIYF.

This clone was observed a few times. The rearrangement joins TRBV11-2 to TRBJ1-1; TRBD1 matches 8 bases. V lost 3 bases to trimming and J lost 7 bases; unmatched junction nucleotides: 7. Germline V CDR1 and CDR2: SGHAT, FQNNGV. The CDR3 consists of 14 residues. CDR3 DNA: TGTGCCAGCAGCTTCTCCACAGGGGGAGGTGAAGCTTTCTTT. Translating it yields CASSFSTGGGEAFF.

The chain is built from TRBV7-9 and TRBJ1-2; 8 bases match TRBD1. Trimming cost V 5 bases and J 6 bases; bases outside gene matches: 20. Germline V gene data show CDR1 as SEHNR and CDR2 as FQNEAQ (reference sequence). This CDR3 is built from 18 residues. The CDR3 sequence is CASSPNQQGTGGIHGYTF. DNA for the CDR3: TGTGCCAGCAGCCCTAATCAACAGGGGACAGGAGGGATACATGGCTACACCTTC.

This sequence joins TRBV2 and TRBJ2-1; 11 bases align to TRBD2. The V segment lost 6 bases and the J segment 5 bases; nucleotides outside the gene matches: 6. The V gene's germline CDR1 is SNHLY and CDR2 FYNNEI. The CDR3 consists of 15 residues. CDR3 in amino acids: CASSTLAGGHNEQFF. The CDR3 nucleotides read TGTGCCAGCAGCACTCTAGCGGGGGGTCACAATGAGCAGTTCTTC. Based on the CDR3 plus reference TRBV2 and TRBJ2-1, the full variable domain is EPEVTQTPSHQVTQMGQEVILRCVPISNHLYFYWYRQILGQKVEFLVSFYNNEISEKSEIFDDQFSVERPDGSNFTLKIRSTKLEDSAMYFCASSTLAGGHNEQFFGPGTRLTVL.

V and J are TRBV28 and TRBJ2-3; D possibly corresponds to TRBD2 (6 bases). The CDR3 has 13 amino acids. Germline CDR1 reads MDHEN; CDR2 reads SYDVKM. The V end was cut by 5 bases, the J end by 1 base, with 7 bases between. DNA for the CDR3: TGTGCCAGCAGTCGCGGGGGCACAGATACGCAGTATTTT. It specifies CASSRGGTDTQYF.

The chain combines TRBV2 with TRBJ1-1, with 8 bases aligning to TRBD1. V lost 5 bases to trimming and J lost 1 base; unmatched junction nucleotides: 3. This CDR3 is 14 amino acids long. The germline V gene has CDR1 SNHLY and CDR2 FYNNEI. CDR3 loop: CASSKDRGNTEAFF. Written as DNA, the CDR3 is TGTGCCAGCAGTAAAGACAGGGGGAACACTGAAGCTTTCTTT.

The V gene is TRBV9, the J gene TRBJ1-1; 10 positions match TRBD1. With V trimmed by 3 bases and J by 0 bases, 8 bases remained unmatched. The CDR3 length is 17 residues. Germline V gene lookup returns CDR1 SGDLS and CDR2 YYNGEE. The CDR3 protein is CASSDPRDRGVNTEAFF. The DNA of the CDR3 is TGTGCCAGCAGCGACCCCCGGGACAGGGGAGTGAACACTGAAGCTTTCTTT.

A few counts support this clone. This chain links TRBV7-9 with TRBJ1-2; weak D call: TRBD1 (5 bases). The germline V and J ends were trimmed by 2 bases and 3 bases, with 7 bases remaining between them. Germline assignment: CDR1 SEHNR and CDR2 FQNEAQ (reference sequence). The CDR3 extends over 13 amino acids. This CDR3 reads CASSLQGYYGYTF. The CDR3 region has the DNA TGTGCCAGCAGCTTACAGGGTTACTATGGCTACACCTTC.

The gene calls are TRBV28 and TRBJ1-6, with D possibly being TRBD1 (5 bases). CDR1 and CDR2 (germline): MDHEN, SYDVKM. The CDR3 contains 14 residues. Trimming stripped 6 bases from V and 13 bases from J, with 19 bases between. Here the CDR3 DNA reads TGTGCCAGCAGCACAACAGGTGGGGTTAGGCCCCTCCACTTT. It codes for CASSTTGGVRPLHF.